Listed below are T cell receptor beta chains from one sample, sequenced in a study of glioma-infiltrating T cells. TCRdb ran MiXCR on the multiplex PCR reads and lists one entry per CDR3 protein. The profile covers around 97,000 distinct CDR3 sequences, with 25% to 30% appearing a single time and 40% to 45% taken by the ten largest. Sequenced material: glioma tissue, nonneoplastic brain tissue, or PBMCs (not recorded which). The receptors were sampled from a human donor with low-grade glioma or glioblastoma, undergoing nonglioma brain surgery, or in good health (not recorded which). The CDR3 runs from the conserved cysteine through the conserved F or W. Each record gives: D gene, clone size, J gene, V gene, CDR3 protein, CDR3 DNA. D genes are given only for firm matches. Clone size, where shown, is once, few, many, or a class for clones that have expanded.

>TRBD2|many|TRBJ2-3|TRBV28
CASSLFTSGGDTQYF
TGTGCCAGCAGTTTATTTACTAGCGGGGGGGATACGCAGTATTTT
>-|many|TRBJ1-5|TRBV6-1
CASSTREIKPQHF
TGTGCCAGCAGCACGCGAGAAATCAAGCCCCAGCATTTT
>-|many|TRBJ1-1|TRBV4-1
CASSPHRSTEAFF
TGCGCCAGCAGCCCTCACCGTTCCACTGAAGCTTTCTTT
>-|many|TRBJ1-1|TRBV6-1
CASSSPGVFAFF
TGTGCCAGCAGTTCCCCCGGGGTGTTCGCTTTCTTT
>-|-|TRBJ1-3|TRBV5-5
CASSLDGESGNTIYF
TGTGCCAGCAGCTTGGATGGGGAGTCTGGAAACACCATATATTTT
>-|-|TRBJ1-3|TRBV18
CASSPQRGGNTIYF
TGTGCCAGCTCCCCCCAGAGGGGAGGAAACACCATATATTTT
>-|-|TRBJ2-7|TRBV3-1
CASSPKSSSYEQYF
TGTGCCAGCAGCCCAAAATCTAGTTCCTACGAGCAGTACTTC
>TRBD1|few|TRBJ1-1|TRBV19
CASSYAGTDYTEAFF
TGTGCCAGTAGTTACGCCGGGACAGATTACACTGAAGCTTTCTTT
>-|-|TRBJ1-2|TRBV7-2
CASSLSQGTGNYSYTF
TGTGCCAGCTCACTTAGCCAGGGAACAGGGAACTATAGCTACACCTTC
>TRBD1|many|TRBJ1-1|TRBV4-2
CASRTQGAPNEAFF
TGTGCCAGCAGAACTCAGGGGGCCCCCAATGAAGCTTTCTTT
>-|-|TRBJ1-1|TRBV5-5
CASRLEGRNNEAFF
TGTGCCAGCAGACTCGAGGGGAGGAACAATGAGGCTTTCTTT
>-|many|TRBJ1-1|TRBV6-1
CASSPYGARGTEAFF
TGTGCCAGCAGTCCATACGGAGCGAGAGGTACTGAAGCTTTCTTT
>-|many|TRBJ1-5|TRBV20-1
CSARRQGYNQPQHF
TGCAGTGCTAGGCGGCAAGGATACAATCAGCCCCAGCATTTT
>-|-|TRBJ2-5|TRBV29-1
CSGRDLPPEETQYF
TGCAGCGGCCGAGATCTACCGCCTGAAGAGACCCAGTACTTC
>-|many|TRBJ2-7|TRBV6-1
CASSPRGSSYEQYF
TGTGCCAGCAGTCCCCGGGGGTCTTCCTACGAGCAGTACTTC
>TRBD1|many|TRBJ2-3|TRBV12-5
CASGYETRDRSTDTQYF
TGTGCTAGTGGCTACGAAACCCGGGACAGATCCACAGATACGCAGTATTTT
>-|-|TRBJ2-7|TRBV10-3
CAISPRTATSYEQYF
TGTGCCATCAGCCCTCGGACAGCAACCTCCTACGAGCAGTACTTC
>-|-|TRBJ1-1|TRBV19
CASSMEGGMNTEAFF
TGTGCCAGTAGTATGGAGGGGGGGATGAACACTGAAGCTTTCTTT
>TRBD2|few|TRBJ2-5|TRBV2
CATTFGGGEETQYF
TGTGCCACCACCTTCGGCGGGGGAGAAGAGACCCAGTACTTC
>TRBD2|many|TRBJ2-7|TRBV7-2
CASSFTSGSYEQYF
TGTGCCAGCAGCTTTACTAGCGGGTCCTACGAGCAGTACTTC
>-|-|TRBJ2-7|TRBV5-4
CATRTPSSSYEQYF
TGTGCCACCCGGACTCCTTCAAGCTCCTACGAGCAGTACTTC
>TRBD1|-|TRBJ1-1|TRBV5-1
CASSTGQGPNTEAFF
TGCGCCAGCAGCACGGGACAGGGGCCCAACACTGAAGCTTTCTTT
>-|many|TRBJ2-3|TRBV6-1
CASMGRQFTDTQYF
TGTGCCAGCATGGGGCGACAATTCACAGATACGCAGTATTTT
>-|-|TRBJ2-7|TRBV7-3
CASSFGGGGREQYF
TGTGCCAGCAGCTTTGGAGGGGGCGGAAGGGAGCAGTACTTC
>-|many|TRBJ1-5|TRBV4-1
CASSPTMQDSLWPQHF
TGCGCCAGCAGCCCAACGATGCAGGACAGCCTTTGGCCCCAGCATTTT
>TRBD2|-|TRBJ2-3|TRBV5-4
CASSSDLSSGVLTDTQYF
TGTGCCAGCAGCTCCGACCTTTCTAGCGGGGTTCTCACAGATACGCAGTATTTT
>-|many|TRBJ2-5|TRBV7-2
CASAIPTGPTLETQYF
TGTGCCAGCGCAATTCCTACCGGCCCTACGTTGGAGACCCAGTACTTC
>-|-|TRBJ1-4|TRBV5-1
CASRLRGRNEKLFF
TGCGCCAGCAGATTGAGGGGGAGGAATGAAAAACTGTTTTTT
>TRBD1|-|TRBJ1-1|TRBV2
CASRRTGPNTEAFF
TGTGCCAGCAGGAGGACAGGGCCCAACACTGAAGCTTTCTTT
>-|-|TRBJ2-3|TRBV9
CASSAEHNTDTQYF
TGTGCCAGCAGCGCCGAACATAACACAGATACGCAGTATTTT
>-|many|TRBJ1-1|TRBV28
CASRLTTANTEAFF
TGTGCCAGCAGGTTAACGACAGCGAACACTGAAGCTTTCTTT
>-|-|TRBJ2-1|TRBV12-3/TRBV12-4
CASSLASAGYNEQFF
TGTGCCAGCAGTTTAGCTAGCGCCGGGTACAATGAGCAGTTCTTC
>-|-|TRBJ1-4|TRBV13
CASSPRDPTNEKLFF
TGTGCCAGCAGCCCCCGGGACCCAACTAATGAAAAACTGTTTTTT
>-|many|TRBJ2-1|TRBV6-6
CASSYIGEQFF
TGTGCCAGCAGTTACATCGGTGAGCAGTTCTTC
>-|many|TRBJ2-5|TRBV6-6
CASSYTSGPKREQYF
TGTGCCAGCAGTTACACGTCGGGACCCAAAAGGGAGCAGTACTTC
>TRBD1|many|TRBJ2-7|TRBV20-1
CSAQRTGSAEQYF
TGCAGTGCTCAAAGGACAGGGTCTGCCGAGCAGTACTTC
>-|few|TRBJ1-2|TRBV19
CASSIQGSPQAYGYTF
TGTGCCAGTAGTATCCAGGGGTCGCCGCAGGCTTATGGCTACACCTTC
>TRBD1|-|TRBJ1-2|TRBV6-1
CASSTRDRPLYGYTF
TGTGCCAGCAGTACTCGGGACAGACCCCTCTATGGCTACACCTTC
>TRBD2|many|TRBJ2-3|TRBV19
CASSTTGGPDTQYF
TGTGCCAGTAGTACCACGGGGGGGCCAGATACGCAGTATTTT
>-|many|TRBJ2-7|TRBV20-1
CSAVAASYEQYF
TGCAGTGCCGTAGCGGCCTCCTACGAGCAGTACTTC